This is a list of T cell receptor beta chains from one sample in a study of blood T cell repertoires in COVID-19. Generated by immunoSEQ multiplex PCR, the TCRdb table keeps only in-frame clones and is missing some. This table holds some 250,000 clones, approximately 87% found once. The sample taken for sequencing was peripheral blood. These TCRs come from a woman in her 30s with COVID-19, enrolled during active disease. The CDR3 runs from the conserved cysteine through the conserved F or W. The D gene is left open where the match is weak.

j_gene | v_gene | d_gene | CDR3aa
TRBJ2-7 | TRBV19 | - | CASSGWGNEQYF
TRBJ2-3 | TRBV19 | TRBD2 | CASSFPTGTNSDTQYF
TRBJ2-5 | TRBV11-3 | - | CASSLVGTGGTQYF
TRBJ1-5 | TRBV19 | TRBD1 | CASVLTGDQPQHF
TRBJ2-7 | TRBV27 | - | CASSPGSRGVGEQYF
TRBJ1-5 | TRBV18 | TRBD1 | CASSQQQGLGGPNQPQHF
TRBJ1-2 | TRBV7-2 | TRBD1 | CASSPRDRGTGYTF
TRBJ2-7 | TRBV20-1 | TRBD1 | CSARQGYEQYF
TRBJ1-2 | TRBV7-8 | - | CASSPVPSYQEDYGYTF
TRBJ1-2 | TRBV14 | - | CASSLNTGGLNYGYTF
TRBJ1-5 | TRBV20-1 | - | CSASLRNQGYQPQHF
TRBJ1-6 | TRBV6-5 | - | CASSYEAGRSNSPLHF
TRBJ1-1 | TRBV7-9 | TRBD1 | CASSPRTGSTEAFF
TRBJ1-5 | TRBV14 | - | CASSQFRGQIQHF
TRBJ2-7 | TRBV25-1 | TRBD2 | CASSDLMVAGGRPIEQYF
TRBJ2-1 | TRBV19 | TRBD1 | CASSTGTGGYEQFF
TRBJ2-5 | TRBV6-5 | TRBD1 | CAIGQGLTETQYF
TRBJ2-7 | TRBV27 | TRBD2 | CASSLGGSGYEQYF
TRBJ2-3 | TRBV7-9 | TRBD1 | CASSFLQGPDTQYF
TRBJ1-1 | TRBV27 | - | CASSPSGGYTEAFF
TRBJ2-7 | TRBV3-1/TRBV3-2 | TRBD2 | CASSQAFVAGAYEQYF
TRBJ1-6 | TRBV7-9 | TRBD1 | CASHNMPGQGGSPLHF
TRBJ2-2 | TRBV5-1 | TRBD2 | CASSLVPTSGANTGELFF
TRBJ2-1 | TRBV5-6 | - | CASSLRQGRVF
TRBJ1-3 | TRBV30 | TRBD1 | CAWRPGQGLAGNTIYF
TRBJ1-2 | TRBV28 | - | CASSFSVFYGYTF
TRBJ1-5 | TRBV11-2 | TRBD1 | CASSPGQGGQPQHF
TRBJ2-5 | TRBV7-6 | - | CASSVLETQYF
TRBJ2-3 | TRBV4-2 | TRBD2 | CASSQDRKRGGLDTQYF
TRBJ1-2 | TRBV24-1 | - | CATRGSKTGNYGYTF
TRBJ1-1 | TRBV6-5 | TRBD1 | CASSYTGTASGAFF
TRBJ1-6 | TRBV5-1 | - | CASSLGTDYRGSPLHF
TRBJ1-6 | TRBV28 | - | CASSLRSMGLGSYNSPLHF
TRBJ2-3 | TRBV27 | - | CASSDRSNTDTQYF
TRBJ2-3 | TRBV7-9 | - | CASSLIRGRSTDTQYF
TRBJ2-7 | TRBV3-1/TRBV3-2 | TRBD1 | CASSQNRGYEQYF
TRBJ2-5 | TRBV4-2 | - | CASSQEATPQETQYF
TRBJ1-6 | TRBV2 | TRBD1 | CASSRQGSDNSPLHF
TRBJ2-3 | TRBV10-1 | - | CASSPSRVSTDTQYF
TRBJ2-7 | TRBV6-1 | - | CASSEWQGGAYEQYF
TRBJ2-4 | TRBV20-1 | - | CSARDQFIQYF
TRBJ2-2 | TRBV4-1 | TRBD1 | CASSQAAGGNTGELFF
TRBJ2-2 | TRBV7-2 | TRBD2 | CASSLEGVAGGTGELFF
TRBJ2-7 | TRBV7-9 | - | CASSQTSYEQYF
TRBJ2-1 | TRBV3-1/TRBV3-2 | TRBD2 | CASSPGTSGHNEQFF
TRBJ2-5 | TRBV7-2 | TRBD2 | CASSQGLAGGLQETQYF
TRBJ2-7 | TRBV2 | TRBD1 | CATLDRGYEQYF
TRBJ2-1 | TRBV27 | - | CASRTNEGWANEQFF
TRBJ1-1 | TRBV7-8 | - | CASSLGSGLTEAFF
TRBJ2-7 | TRBV19 | - | CASRQGNEQYF
TRBJ2-3 | TRBV28 | TRBD2 | CASSWTSHTDTQYF
TRBJ2-7 | TRBV10-2 | TRBD2 | CASRGQRGGLEQYF
TRBJ1-2 | TRBV15 | TRBD1 | CATSRDSAGGSDRYTF
TRBJ2-1 | TRBV11-2 | - | CASSLVYEQFF